Listed here are 25 T cell receptor beta chains from one sample, sequenced in a study of early T cells in non-severe SARS-CoV-2 infection. MiXCR was run by TCRdb on the 5' RACE reads, yielding one entry per CDR3 protein. There are 25,000 to 35,000 distinct CDR3 sequences in the sample; 6% to 7.5% occur only once, and 34% lies in the top ten. The sequencing here drew on whole blood, taken at baseline. The source is an adult who was a healthcare worker with PCR-confirmed SARS-CoV-2 infection or an uninfected control (not recorded which).

This clonotype was seen only once. The rearrangement links TRBV5-6 to TRBJ2-1; D remains ambiguous. The V and J ends lost 4 bases and 10 bases respectively, with 9 bases between them. CDR1 is SGHDT and CDR2 is YYEEEE in the germline V gene. The CDR3 contains 11 residues. In DNA, the CDR3 is TGTGCCAGCAGCATGGTGGGAGAGCAGTTCTTC. Translation: CASSMVGEQFF.

This clonotype was recorded at least ten times. The chain joins TRBV7-6 to TRBJ1-1, with D tentatively TRBD1 (5 bases). V was trimmed by 3 bases and J by 4 bases, leaving 12 bases between them. The CDR3 loop spans 14 amino acids. Germline CDR1 reads SGHVS; CDR2 reads FNYEAQ. CDR3 in DNA: TGTGCCAGCAGCTTGGGGGAAGGCAGCACTGAAGCTTTCTTT. Translating it yields CASSLGEGSTEAFF.

This clonotype has a handful of counts. CDR3 amino acids: CSASDGQIGQETQYF. CDR3 DNA: TGCAGTGCTAGCGATGGACAGATAGGGCAAGAGACCCAGTACTTC. The genes are TRBV20-1 and TRBJ2-5; tentatively, D is TRBD1 (6 bases). In germline, CDR1 is DFQATT, CDR2 SNEGSKA (reference sequence). The CDR3 is 15 amino acids. Trimming stripped 3 bases from V and 2 bases from J, with 16 bases between.

This clonotype was recorded many times. J is TRBJ2-5 and V is TRBV19, with 7 bases that match TRBD1. Trimming took 9 bases from V and 4 from J; bases not matched to a gene: 8. This CDR3 region has 13 residues. Germline V lookup: CDR1 LNHDA, CDR2 SQIVND (reference sequence). The CDR3 is CASLNRGGETQYF. The CDR3 nucleotides read TGTGCCAGCCTCAACAGGGGCGGAGAGACCCAGTACTTC.

There are a few counts of this clonotype. The V gene is TRBV4-2, the J gene TRBJ2-5; D is unresolved. Germline CDR1 LGHNA, CDR2 YNFKEQ. With 2 bases removed from V and 2 bases from J, the gap between germline ends came to 9 bases. The CDR3 has 14 residues. This CDR3 reads CASSQRTGQETQYF. CDR3 DNA: TGTGCCAGCAGCCAAAGGACCGGACAAGAGACCCAGTACTTC.

This clonotype was recorded at least ten times. V gene TRBV5-1 combines with J gene TRBJ2-5; possible D gene TRBD1, 6 bases. The germline V and J ends were trimmed by 5 bases and 2 bases, with 22 bases remaining between them. Germline loops: CDR1 SGHRS, CDR2 YFSETQ. There are 17 residues in the CDR3. DNA for the CDR3: TGCGCCAGCAGTTCCCGTGGCAGGGGCATGGGGCAAGAGACCCAGTACTTC. Translation gives CASSSRGRGMGQETQYF.

This clonotype was detected many times. V and J are TRBV7-8 and TRBJ2-1; the match to TRBD1 covers 10 bases. CDR3 length equals 16 residues. Germline V gene lookup returns CDR1 SGHVS and CDR2 FQNEAQ. J was trimmed by 3 bases and V by 2 bases; bases with no gene match: 4. The CDR3 protein is CASSLYRTGGYNEQFF. The CDR3, as DNA: TGTGCCAGCAGCTTATATCGGACAGGGGGCTACAATGAGCAGTTCTTC. The whole variable domain, remainder taken from reference TRBV7-8 and TRBJ2-1, is GAGVSQSPRYKVAKRGQDVALRCDPISGHVSLFWYQQALGQGPEFLTYFQNEAQLDKSGLPSDRFFAERPEGSVSTLKIQRTQQEDSAVYLCASSLYRTGGYNEQFFGPGTRLTVL.

The gene calls are TRBV6-2 or TRBV6-3 and TRBJ2-7, with 8 bases matching TRBD1. CDR3 length: 13 residues. The germline gives CDR1 MNHEY, CDR2 SVGEGT. V trimming: 6 bases; J trimming: 3 bases; junction bases outside the gene matches: 4. The CDR3 region is CASSGQGYYEQYF. The CDR3 region has the DNA TGTGCCAGCAGCGGACAGGGATACTACGAGCAGTACTTC.

In this sample, this clonotype turned up a few times. The chain couples TRBV5-4 to TRBJ2-3; 13 positions agree with TRBD2. CDR1 is SGHNT, CDR2 YYREEE, per germline (reference sequence). CDR3 length: 17 residues. V shed 2 bases, J shed 5 bases, and the junction held 8 bases outside the gene matches. For the CDR3, the DNA is TGTGCCAGCAGCTTCCACGGACTAGCGGGAGTCGGAGATACGCAGTATTTT. This sequence encodes CASSFHGLAGVGDTQYF.

This chain joins TRBV6-2 or TRBV6-3 and TRBJ1-6, with 11 bases aligning to TRBD1. V lost 6 bases, J lost 7 bases, and 8 bases stayed unmatched. Germline assignment: CDR1 MNHEY and CDR2 SVGEGT. The CDR3 spans 16 residues. CDR3 DNA: TGTGCCAGCAGCTCGGGACAGGGGGACCTGAATTCACCCCTCCACTTT. This translates into CASSSGQGDLNSPLHF.

This clonotype came up many times. V is TRBV9 and J is TRBJ2-7; 7 bases are shared with TRBD1. Germline V lookup: CDR1 SGDLS, CDR2 YYNGEE. The CDR3 is 13 amino acids. Trimming took 2 bases from V and 1 from J; bases not matched to a gene: 0. CDR3 region: CASSVGQSYEQYF. CDR3 in DNA: TGTGCCAGCAGCGTGGGACAGTCCTACGAGCAGTACTTC.

This clonotype was seen ten or more times. The gene calls are TRBV28 and TRBJ2-3; 16 bases map to TRBD2. The CDR3 is made up of 18 amino acids. J gave up 3 bases and V 4 bases, and 7 bases lay outside the gene matches. Germline V lookup: CDR1 MDHEN, CDR2 SYDVKM. This chain's CDR3 is CASSSPGLAGGGTDTQYF. The CDR3 DNA sequence: TGTGCCAGCAGTTCGCCGGGACTAGCGGGAGGGGGTACAGATACGCAGTATTTT.

This clonotype showed up many times. The genes are TRBV18 and TRBJ2-5; 8 bases fit TRBD2. Germline CDR1 is KGHSH and CDR2 is LQKENI. The V segment lost 2 bases and the J segment 2 bases; nucleotides outside the gene matches: 10. The CDR3 spans 17 residues. The CDR3 sequence: CASSPKFGGRIQETQYF. The CDR3 bases are TGTGCCAGCTCACCAAAGTTTGGCGGGAGGATTCAAGAGACCCAGTACTTC.

This clonotype was counted many times. The CDR3 DNA is TGTGCCAGCAGCTTACGGCTAGCGGGAGTAAGTGAGCAGTTCTTC. Encoded protein: CASSLRLAGVSEQFF. The V and J genes are TRBV7-9 and TRBJ2-1; TRBD2 matches 10 bases. V was pared by 2 bases and J by 9 bases, with 7 bases of the junction left unmatched. The CDR3 is 15 amino acids. CDR1 and CDR2 (germline): SEHNR, FQNEAQ (reference sequence).

This clonotype came up many times. In nucleotides, the CDR3 is TGTGCCAGTAGCGCTACCGGGACTAGCGGGAAAGTTACGCAGTATTTT. Protein product: CASSATGTSGKVTQYF. J is TRBJ2-3 and V is TRBV19, with TRBD2 matching 13 bases. The CDR3 has 16 residues. V lost 6 bases to trimming and J lost 8 bases; unmatched junction nucleotides: 11. Germline values: CDR1 LNHDA, CDR2 SQIVND (reference sequence).

This clonotype was seen many times. The rearrangement uses TRBV7-3 and TRBJ2-3; 7 bases agree with TRBD2. Looked up from germline, CDR1 is SGHTA and CDR2 is FQGTGA. This CDR3 comprises 15 residues. V trimming: 2 bases; J trimming: 7 bases; junction bases outside the gene matches: 9. CDR3 loop: CASSLEAGVGYTQYF. CDR3 DNA sequence: TGTGCCAGCAGCTTAGAGGCGGGAGTGGGATATACGCAGTATTTT.

This clonotype was recorded many times. This chain uses TRBV7-9 with TRBJ2-7; 7 bases line up with TRBD1. Germline-derived CDR1 and CDR2 are SEHNR and FQNEAQ (reference sequence). There are 14 residues in the CDR3. The V segment lost 7 bases and the J segment 0 bases; nucleotides outside the gene matches: 6. The CDR3 here is CASTQGDSSYEQYF. CDR3 in DNA: TGTGCCAGCACCCAGGGGGACAGCTCCTACGAGCAGTACTTC.

This clonotype turned up a few times. This chain connects TRBV12-3 or TRBV12-4 to TRBJ1-5; D is undetermined. This CDR3 spans 12 amino acids. The ends were cut back, 3 bases at V and 0 bases at J, with 0 bases in the middle. The CDR3 DNA is TGTGCCAGCAGTTTTAGCAATCAGCCCCAGCATTTT. The encoded protein is CASSFSNQPQHF.

This clonotype occurred many times. This sequence joins TRBV28 and TRBJ1-2, with 9 positions matching TRBD1. In germline, CDR1 is MDHEN, CDR2 SYDVKM. The CDR3 is 16 residues long. Losses at the gene ends were 2 bases for V and 4 bases for J; bases not matched to a gene: 8. Written as DNA, the CDR3 is TGTGCCAGCAGTTTAGGGACAGGGCCCTTTTTCTATGGCTACACCTTC. Amino acid sequence: CASSLGTGPFFYGYTF.

The table lists this clonotype with many counts. The gene calls are TRBV5-1 and TRBJ2-3; D remains ambiguous. This CDR3 contains 14 residues. Trimming took 0 bases from V and 4 from J, leaving 9 bases between them. CDR1 is SGHRS, CDR2 YFSETQ, per germline. The chain's CDR3 is CASSLDPSSDTQYF. CDR3 nucleotide sequence: TGCGCCAGCAGCTTGGATCCCAGCTCAGATACGCAGTATTTT. The full variable domain, with the rest looked up from reference TRBV5-1 and TRBJ2-3, is KAGVTQTPRYLIKTRGQQVTLSCSPISGHRSVSWYQQTPGQGLQFLFEYFSETQRNKGNFPGRFSGRQFSNSRSEMNVSTLELGDSALYLCASSLDPSSDTQYFGPGTRLTVL.

This clonotype was detected ten times or more. The junction differs from germline at one of its ends, possibly a read error. The chain carries TRBV7-9 and TRBJ1-1; possibly TRBD1 for D (6 bases). CDR1 and CDR2 (germline): SEHNR, FQNEAQ (reference sequence). The CDR3 has 13 residues. CDR3 in amino acids: CASSSGGTTEAFF. The CDR3 DNA reads as TGTGCCAGCAGCTCTGGGGGGACAACTGAGGCTTTCTTT. The variable domain in full, completed from reference TRBV7-9 and TRBJ1-1, reads DTGVSQNPRHKITKRGQNVTFRCDPISEHNRLYWYRQTLGQGPEFLTYFQNEAQLEKSRLLSDRFSAERPKGSFSTLEIQRTEQGDSAMYLCASSSGGTTEAFFGQGTRLTVV.

In this sample, this clonotype turned up many times. This chain uses TRBV2 with TRBJ2-4, with D perhaps assigned TRBD1 or TRBD2 (6 bases each). The CDR3 has 16 residues. V lost 4 bases to trimming and J lost 2 bases, with 15 bases between them. The germline gives CDR1 SNHLY, CDR2 FYNNEI. The DNA for the CDR3 is TGTGCCAGCAGTGTCGTCCCGGGGGCGTCCAAAAACATTCAGTACTTC. Residues: CASSVVPGASKNIQYF.

The chain joins TRBV20-1 to TRBJ2-3; TRBD1 matches 7 bases. Looked up from germline, CDR1 is DFQATT and CDR2 is SNEGSKA (reference sequence). This CDR3 spans 16 amino acids. The V and J ends lost 3 bases and 1 base, in that order; junction bases with no gene match: 10. The CDR3 region has the DNA TGCAGTGCTAGCAAATTTACCGGGACAGGCACAGATACGCAGTATTTT. Residues: CSASKFTGTGTDTQYF.

In its sample, this clonotype was seen a few times. J is TRBJ1-1 and V is TRBV29-1, with D possibly being TRBD1 (6 bases). Germline V gives CDR1 SQVTM, CDR2 ANQGSEA. Deletions cut 6 bases from V and 6 bases from J, with 23 bases between. The CDR3 sequence is 15 residues long. The CDR3 DNA reads TGCAGCGTCGCACAGGGAACCCTAAGTACCGCTGAAGCTTTCTTT. Translating it yields CSVAQGTLSTAEAFF.

This clonotype came up many times. The chain has TRBV11-2 and TRBJ2-2; 9 nucleotides align to TRBD1. Looked up from germline, CDR1 is SGHAT and CDR2 is FQNNGV. CDR3 length: 15 residues. Germline trimming cut 5 bases from V and 6 bases from J; bases unmatched to any gene: 7. CDR3 amino acids: CASSQGTGRSGELFF. DNA of the CDR3: TGTGCCAGCAGCCAGGGGACAGGGCGGTCCGGGGAGCTGTTTTTT.